These 18 T cell receptor beta chains originate from one sample sequenced in a study of T cell responses to AZD1222 COVID-19 vaccine. Profiling relied on immunoSEQ multiplex PCR, and the TCRdb table lists in-frame clones only, not all of them. Here the sample spans over 75,000 clones, approximately 90% being singletons. This material consisted of peripheral blood, taken 28 days after the second AZD1222 dose. These receptor sequences come from an adult who received the AZD1222 COVID-19 vaccine.

A few counts support this clone. V usage is TRBV9 and J usage is TRBJ1-3, with a possible D match to TRBD1 (5 bases). V was trimmed by 0 bases and J by 4 bases, leaving 17 bases between them. Germline V gives CDR1 SGDLS, CDR2 YYNGEE. The CDR3 covers 17 residues. The CDR3 DNA reads as TGTGCCAGCAGCGTAGCTCCGGTCGGGGACTCCGGAAACACCATATATTTT. Its protein product is CASSVAPVGDSGNTIYF.

CDR3 region: CARSSPGLLNSPLHF. The CDR3, as DNA: TGTGCCAGGTCGAGTCCTGGACTCCTTAATTCACCCCTCCACTTT. The rearrangement links TRBV19 to TRBJ1-6; D not certain. The CDR3 is made up of 15 amino acids. Between the trimmed V and J ends, which lost 9 bases and 6 bases, there was a span of 18 bases. Germline-derived CDR1 and CDR2 are LNHDA and SQIVND (reference sequence).

The V and J genes are TRBV6-5 and TRBJ2-1; 8 bases match TRBD1. The J segment lost 4 bases and the V segment lost 6 bases, leaving 2 bases of the junction unmatched. This CDR3 region has 13 residues. Germline assignment: CDR1 MNHEY and CDR2 SVGAGI. CDR3 region: CASRTGEYNEQFF. Here the CDR3 DNA reads TGTGCCAGCAGGACAGGGGAATACAATGAGCAGTTCTTC.

This chain uses TRBV5-5 with TRBJ2-7, with D perhaps matching TRBD1 (5 bases). The V and J ends lost 0 bases and 3 bases respectively, with 7 bases between them. The CDR3 is made up of 13 amino acids. Germline V CDR1 and CDR2: SGHKS, YYEKEE (reference sequence). The CDR3 nucleotides are TGTGCCAGCAGCTTGGTAGGGGTCTACGAGCAGTACTTC. Its protein product is CASSLVGVYEQYF.

The CDR3 bases are TGTGCCAGCAGCCAAGATGCGGGGACAAAATATGGCTACACCTTC. Amino acid sequence: CASSQDAGTKYGYTF. This rearrangement joins TRBV3-1 (or the pseudogene TRBV3-2) to TRBJ1-2, with a possible D match to TRBD1 (6 bases). Trimming removed 0 bases at V and 5 bases at J, with 13 bases between. The germline V gene encodes CDR1 LGHDT and CDR2 YNNKEL (reference sequence). This CDR3 contains 15 residues.

The chain couples TRBV19 to TRBJ1-2; TRBD1 aligns across 9 bases. Losses at the gene ends were 6 bases for V and 0 bases for J; bases not matched to a gene: 11. Germline V gene sequence: CDR1 LNHDA, CDR2 SQIVND (reference sequence). This CDR3 spans 17 amino acids. CDR3 in DNA: TGTGCCAGTAGCGGGACAGGGCTAAGTTCTTCTAACTATGGCTACACCTTC. Amino acids: CASSGTGLSSSNYGYTF.

V and J are TRBV7-9 and TRBJ2-7, with D possibly being TRBD2 (6 bases). V was clipped by 5 bases and J by 3 bases, with 11 bases between them. The CDR3 totals 13 residues. Germline values: CDR1 SEHNR, CDR2 FQNEAQ (reference sequence). CDR3 region: CASSAQTSYEQYF. The CDR3 region has the DNA TGTGCCAGCAGCGCACAGACTAGCTACGAGCAGTACTTC.

This clone came up once. This chain links TRBV9 with TRBJ2-7, with 7 bases identical to TRBD1. J gave up 3 bases and V 0 bases, and 9 bases lay outside the gene matches. Germline V CDR1 and CDR2: SGDLS, YYNGEE. The CDR3 spans 16 residues. CDR3 in amino acids: CASSVVSGGVNYEQYF. CDR3 nucleotide sequence: TGTGCCAGCAGCGTAGTGTCAGGGGGAGTTAACTACGAGCAGTACTTC. Using reference TRBV9 and TRBJ2-7 for the parts outside the CDR3, the full variable domain is DSGVTQTPKHLITATGQRVTLRCSPRSGDLSVYWYQQSLDQGLQFLIQYYNGEERAKGNILERFSAQQFPDLHSELNLSSLELGDSALYFCASSVVSGGVNYEQYFGPGTRLTVT.

The genes are TRBV14 and TRBJ2-7; 7 nucleotides match TRBD1. The length of the CDR3 is 14 residues. Germline V gene sequence: CDR1 SGHDN, CDR2 FVKESK. With V trimmed by 6 bases and J by 0 bases, 5 bases remained unmatched. The DNA of the CDR3 is TGTGCCAGCAGAAGGACAGGCACCTCCTACGAGCAGTACTTC. Residues: CASRRTGTSYEQYF.

The chain carries TRBV27 and TRBJ1-2, with 8 bases that match TRBD1. This CDR3 is built from 14 residues. V lost 6 bases, J lost 8 bases, and 11 bases stayed unmatched. CDR1 MNHEY and CDR2 SMNVEV come from the germline V gene (reference sequence). CDR3 loop: CASSRDRGDFGYTF. The DNA of the CDR3 is TGTGCCAGCAGCAGAGACAGGGGCGACTTCGGCTACACCTTC.

The count of this clone is one. Other DNA sequences in the sample encode the same CDR3. The CDR3 loop reads CASSIAGGGYTF. The CDR3 bases are TGTGCCAGTAGTATAGCGGGTGGCGGCTACACCTTC. The chain is built from TRBV19 and TRBJ1-2; D unclear. CDR3 size: 12 residues. Germline CDR1 LNHDA, CDR2 SQIVND (reference sequence). Trimming removed 1 base from V and 8 bases from J, with 8 bases in between.

The table lists this clone with a count of one. V usage is TRBV7-2 and J usage is TRBJ1-2, with D perhaps TRBD1 (6 bases). The V gene's germline CDR1 is SGHTA and CDR2 FQGNSA. V lost 2 bases to trimming and J lost 3 bases, with 13 bases between them. The CDR3 runs 15 residues. The CDR3 region is CASSLRRAGDYGYTF. The CDR3 region has the DNA TGTGCCAGCAGCTTACGACGAGCAGGGGACTATGGCTACACCTTC.

The chain recombines TRBV29-1 with TRBJ1-5; D perhaps matches TRBD1 (6 bases). Trimming shortened V by 4 bases and J by 2 bases, and 12 bases separated the two germline ends. The CDR3 totals 14 residues. Germline-derived CDR1 and CDR2 are SQVTM and ANQGSEA. The CDR3 spells CSVVGGSGNQPQHF. DNA of the CDR3: TGCAGCGTTGTGGGGGGCAGTGGCAATCAGCCCCAGCATTTT.

This clone was picked up one time. One junction end disagrees with the germline gene, perhaps due to a read error. The chain joins TRBV7-7 to TRBJ1-2; D call uncertain. The germline V gene encodes CDR1 SSHAT and CDR2 FNYEAQ (reference sequence). The CDR3 is 12 amino acids. The CDR3 bases are TGTGCTAGCAGCTTAGCTGGTGGTGGCTACACCTTC. Residues: CASSLAGGGYTF. The complete variable domain, with remaining parts taken from reference TRBV7-7 and TRBJ1-2, reads GAGVSQSPRYKVTKRGQDVTLRCDPISSHATLYWYQQALGQGPEFLTYFNYEAQPDKSGLPSDRFSAERPEGSISTLTIQRTEQRDSAMYRCASSLAGGGYTFGSGTRLTVV.

The DNA for the CDR3 is TGTGCCAGCAGCCAAGAAACAGGGATGGGCTACACCTTC. It yields the protein CASSQETGMGYTF. The chain is built from TRBV3-1 (or the pseudogene TRBV3-2) and TRBJ1-2; weak D call: TRBD1 (6 bases). This CDR3 comprises 13 residues. V was trimmed by 0 bases and J by 8 bases, leaving 10 bases between them. Germline CDR1 is LGHDT and CDR2 is YNNKEL (reference sequence).

The rearrangement uses TRBV24-1 and TRBJ2-1; 12 nucleotides match TRBD2. Germline-derived CDR1 and CDR2 are KGHDR and SFDVKD. The CDR3 length is 16 residues. With 5 bases clipped from V and 4 bases from J, the junction kept 5 bases outside the gene matches. The chain's CDR3 is CATSGLTSGGYNEQFF. CDR3 in DNA: TGTGCCACCAGTGGCCTTACTAGCGGGGGGTACAATGAGCAGTTCTTC.

The chain has TRBV12-5 and TRBJ2-7, with TRBD1 matching 12 bases. Germline CDR1 LGHNT, CDR2 FRNRAP. This CDR3 has 20 amino acids. V trimming: 7 bases; J trimming: 0 bases; junction bases outside the gene matches: 19. The CDR3 region is CASVPFSPGQGAPSSYEQYF. DNA of the CDR3: TGTGCTAGTGTCCCGTTCAGCCCGGGACAGGGGGCCCCCTCCTCCTACGAGCAGTACTTC.

The table lists this clone with a few counts. The chain recombines TRBV3-1 (or the pseudogene TRBV3-2) with TRBJ1-6; no definite D call. Germline V gene data show CDR1 as LGHDT and CDR2 as YNNKEL (reference sequence). CDR3 length: 15 amino acids. V shed 2 bases and J shed 7 bases, with 12 bases lying between them. In nucleotides, the CDR3 is TGTGCCAGCAGCCAAACCCGGGTTGGGAATTCACCCCTCCACTTT. It yields the protein CASSQTRVGNSPLHF.